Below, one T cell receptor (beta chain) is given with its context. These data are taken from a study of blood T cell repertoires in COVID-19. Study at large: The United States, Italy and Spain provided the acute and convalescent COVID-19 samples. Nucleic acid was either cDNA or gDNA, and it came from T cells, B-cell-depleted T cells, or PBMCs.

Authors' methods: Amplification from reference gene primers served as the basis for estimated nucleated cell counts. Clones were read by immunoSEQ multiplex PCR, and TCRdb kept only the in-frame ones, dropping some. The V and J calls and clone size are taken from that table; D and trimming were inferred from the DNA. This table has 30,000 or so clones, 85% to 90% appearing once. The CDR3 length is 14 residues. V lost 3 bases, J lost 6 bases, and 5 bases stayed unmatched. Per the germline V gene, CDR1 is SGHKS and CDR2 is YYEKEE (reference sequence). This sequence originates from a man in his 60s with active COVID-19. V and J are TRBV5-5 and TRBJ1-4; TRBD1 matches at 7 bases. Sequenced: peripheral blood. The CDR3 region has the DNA TGTGCCAGCAGCTATACCGGGACAGATGAAAAACTGTTTTTT. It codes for CASSYTGTDEKLFF. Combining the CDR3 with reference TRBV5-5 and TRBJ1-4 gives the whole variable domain DAGVTQSPTHLIKTRGQQVTLRCSPISGHKSVSWYQQVLGQGPQFIFQYYEKEERGRGNFPDRFSARQFPNYSSELNVNALLLGDSALYLCASSYTGTDEKLFFGSGTQLSVL.